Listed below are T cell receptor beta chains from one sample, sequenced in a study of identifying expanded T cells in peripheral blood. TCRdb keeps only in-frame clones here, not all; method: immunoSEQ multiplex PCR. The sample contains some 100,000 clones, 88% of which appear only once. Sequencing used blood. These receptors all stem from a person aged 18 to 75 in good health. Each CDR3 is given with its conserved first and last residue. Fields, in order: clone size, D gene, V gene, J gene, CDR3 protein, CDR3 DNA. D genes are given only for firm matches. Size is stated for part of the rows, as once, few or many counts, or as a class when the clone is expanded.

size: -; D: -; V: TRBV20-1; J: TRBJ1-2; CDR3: CSKSAVDGYTF; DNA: TGCAGTAAGTCGGCGGTTGATGGCTACACCTTC
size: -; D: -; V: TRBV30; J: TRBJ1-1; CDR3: CAWSVSVNTEAFF; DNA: TGTGCCTGGAGTGTTTCCGTGAACACTGAAGCTTTCTTT
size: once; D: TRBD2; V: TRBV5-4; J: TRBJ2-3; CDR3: CASSLGLAGPSTDTQYF; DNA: TGTGCCAGCAGCTTGGGGCTAGCGGGCCCTAGCACAGATACGCAGTATTTT
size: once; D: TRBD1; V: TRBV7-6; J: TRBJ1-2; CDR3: CASSPTGGQVSNYGYTF; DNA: TGTGCCAGCAGCCCCACGGGGGGACAGGTTTCAAACTATGGCTACACCTTC
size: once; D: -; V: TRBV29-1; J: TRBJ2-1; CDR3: CSVEGQPVYNEQFF; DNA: TGCAGCGTTGAAGGTCAGCCCGTTTACAATGAGCAGTTCTTC
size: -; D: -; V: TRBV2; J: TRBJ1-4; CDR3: CAATGQGNEKLFF; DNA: TGTGCCGCAACAGGCCAAGGGAATGAAAAACTGTTTTTT
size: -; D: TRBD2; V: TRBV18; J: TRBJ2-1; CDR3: CASSPGTSGSHEQFF; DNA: TGTGCCAGCTCACCCGGGACTAGCGGGAGCCATGAGCAGTTCTTC
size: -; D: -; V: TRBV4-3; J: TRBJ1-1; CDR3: CASSQEGRDTEAFF; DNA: TGCGCCAGCAGCCAAGAAGGGCGGGACACTGAAGCTTTCTTT
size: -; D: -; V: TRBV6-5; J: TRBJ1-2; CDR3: CASSYDKQPYGYTF; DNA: TGTGCCAGCAGTTACGATAAACAGCCCTATGGCTACACCTTC
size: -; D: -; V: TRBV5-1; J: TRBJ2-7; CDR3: CASSLDPRTTYEQYF; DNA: TGCGCCAGCAGCTTGGATCCCAGGACAACTTACGAGCAGTACTTC
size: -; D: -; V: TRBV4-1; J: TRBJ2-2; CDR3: CASSQGQGRTGELFF; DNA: TGCGCCAGCAGCCAAGGGCAGGGTAGGACCGGGGAGCTGTTTTTT
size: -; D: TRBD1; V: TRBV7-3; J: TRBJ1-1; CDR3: CASSRQGTTEAFF; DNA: TGTGCCAGCAGCCGACAGGGGACCACTGAAGCTTTCTTT
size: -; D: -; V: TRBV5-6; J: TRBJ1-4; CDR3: CASSLGPATNEKLFF; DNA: TGTGCCAGCAGCTTGGGGCCAGCAACTAATGAAAAACTGTTTTTT
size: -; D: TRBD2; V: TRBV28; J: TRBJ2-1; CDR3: CASKNGGGSYNEQFF; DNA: TGTGCCAGCAAAAATGGGGGGGGCTCCTACAATGAGCAGTTCTTC
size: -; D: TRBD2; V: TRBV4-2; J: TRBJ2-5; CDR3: CASSQQGLAEETQYF; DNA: TGTGCCAGCAGCCAACAGGGACTAGCAGAAGAGACCCAGTACTTC
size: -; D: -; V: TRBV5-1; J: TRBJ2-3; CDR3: CASSLEGGVLTDTQYF; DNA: TGCGCCAGCAGCTTGGAAGGGGGAGTGCTCACAGATACGCAGTATTTT
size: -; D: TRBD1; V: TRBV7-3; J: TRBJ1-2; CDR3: CASSSGQGADGYTF; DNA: TGTGCCAGCAGCTCGGGGCAGGGGGCGGATGGCTACACCTTC
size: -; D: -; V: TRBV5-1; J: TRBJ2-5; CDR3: CASSLAGGQETQYF; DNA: TGCGCCAGCAGCTTGGCCGGGGGTCAAGAGACCCAGTACTTC
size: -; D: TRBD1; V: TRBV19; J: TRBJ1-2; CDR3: CASAGGNYGYTF; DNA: TGTGCCAGTGCAGGGGGCAACTATGGCTACACCTTC
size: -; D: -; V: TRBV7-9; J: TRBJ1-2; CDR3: CASSPDYHGYTF; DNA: TGTGCCAGCAGCCCGGACTACCATGGCTACACCTTC